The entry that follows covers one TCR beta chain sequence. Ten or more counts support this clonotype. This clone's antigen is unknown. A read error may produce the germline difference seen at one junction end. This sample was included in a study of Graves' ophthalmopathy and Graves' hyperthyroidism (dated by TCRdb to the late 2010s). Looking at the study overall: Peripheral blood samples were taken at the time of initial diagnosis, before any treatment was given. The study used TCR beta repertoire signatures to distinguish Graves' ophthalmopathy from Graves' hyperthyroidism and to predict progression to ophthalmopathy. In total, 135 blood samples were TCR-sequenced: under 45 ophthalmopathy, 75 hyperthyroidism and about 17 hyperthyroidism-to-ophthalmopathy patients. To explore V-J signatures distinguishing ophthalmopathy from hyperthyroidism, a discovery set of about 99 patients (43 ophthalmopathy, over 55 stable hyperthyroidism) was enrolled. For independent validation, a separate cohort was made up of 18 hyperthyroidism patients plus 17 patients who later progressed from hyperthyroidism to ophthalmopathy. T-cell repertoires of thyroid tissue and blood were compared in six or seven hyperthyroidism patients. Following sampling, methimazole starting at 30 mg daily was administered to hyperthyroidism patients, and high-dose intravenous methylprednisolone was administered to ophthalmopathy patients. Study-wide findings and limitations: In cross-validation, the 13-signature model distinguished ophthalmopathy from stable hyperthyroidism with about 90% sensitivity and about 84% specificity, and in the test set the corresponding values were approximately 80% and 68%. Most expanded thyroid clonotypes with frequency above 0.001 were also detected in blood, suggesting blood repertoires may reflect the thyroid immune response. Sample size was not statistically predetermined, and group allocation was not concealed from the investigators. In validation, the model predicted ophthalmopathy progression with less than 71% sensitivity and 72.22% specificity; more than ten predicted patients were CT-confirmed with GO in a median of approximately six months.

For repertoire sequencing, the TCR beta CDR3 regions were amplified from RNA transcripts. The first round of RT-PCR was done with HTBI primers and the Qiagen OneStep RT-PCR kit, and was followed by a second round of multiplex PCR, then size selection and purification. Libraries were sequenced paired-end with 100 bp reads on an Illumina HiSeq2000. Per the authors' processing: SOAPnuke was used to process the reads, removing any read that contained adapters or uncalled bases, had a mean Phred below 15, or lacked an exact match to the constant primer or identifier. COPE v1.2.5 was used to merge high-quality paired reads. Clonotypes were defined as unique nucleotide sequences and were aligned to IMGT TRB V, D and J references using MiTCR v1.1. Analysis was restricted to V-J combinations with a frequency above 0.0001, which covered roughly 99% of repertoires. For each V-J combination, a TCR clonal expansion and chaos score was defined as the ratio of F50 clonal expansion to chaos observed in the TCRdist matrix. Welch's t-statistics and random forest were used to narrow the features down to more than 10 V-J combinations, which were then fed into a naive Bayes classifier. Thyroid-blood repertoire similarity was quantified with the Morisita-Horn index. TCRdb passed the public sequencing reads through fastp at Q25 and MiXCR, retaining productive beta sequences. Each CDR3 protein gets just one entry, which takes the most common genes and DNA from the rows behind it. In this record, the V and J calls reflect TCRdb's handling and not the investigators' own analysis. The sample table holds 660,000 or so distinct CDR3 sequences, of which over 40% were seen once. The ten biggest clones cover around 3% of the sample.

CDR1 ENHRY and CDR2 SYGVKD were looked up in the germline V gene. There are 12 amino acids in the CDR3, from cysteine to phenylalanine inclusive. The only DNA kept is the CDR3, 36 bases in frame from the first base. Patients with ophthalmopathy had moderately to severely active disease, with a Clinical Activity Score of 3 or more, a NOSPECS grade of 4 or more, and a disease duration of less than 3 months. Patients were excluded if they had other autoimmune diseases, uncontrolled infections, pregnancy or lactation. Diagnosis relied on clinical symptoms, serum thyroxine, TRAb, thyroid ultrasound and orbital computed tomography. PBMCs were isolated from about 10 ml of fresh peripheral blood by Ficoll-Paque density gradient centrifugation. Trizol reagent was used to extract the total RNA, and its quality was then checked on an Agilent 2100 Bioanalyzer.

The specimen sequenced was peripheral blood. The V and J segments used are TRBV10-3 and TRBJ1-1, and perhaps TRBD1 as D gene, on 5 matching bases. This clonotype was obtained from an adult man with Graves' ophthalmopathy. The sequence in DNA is TGTGCCAGCAGTGCGGGGGGCACTGAAGCTTTCTTT. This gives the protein CASSAGGTEAFF.